This T cell receptor (beta chain) stems from a study of cytomegalovirus exposure and HLA in healthy donors. General study findings and limits: Data from an earlier analysis indicated that most TCR beta V segments were productive either about 87% or about 30% of the time. One variant, a missense change in DCLRE1C, was linked in a later analysis to TCR beta V- and J-gene trimming. Sequencing likely produced, as an artifact, a cluster of highly shared sequence variants. In terms of immune exposure information, only CMV serostatus was available.

The junction had 4 bases not matched to a gene; V was cut back by 5 bases and J by 7 bases. The CDR3 is made up of 13 amino acids. Germline V CDR1 and CDR2: SGHTA, FQGTGA. Vbeta (60) and Jbeta (13) primers were used in the PCR. The repertoire was sequenced with immunoSEQ multiplex PCR; TCRdb's copy has only in-frame clones and lacks some. The sample carries about 110,000 clones, 60% to 85% recorded once. With respect to this clone: Its antigen is unidentified.

Sequencing input: PBMCs. This receptor was obtained from a woman in her 30s in good health and CMV-seronegative. J is TRBJ2-7 and V is TRBV7-3; TRBD1 matches at 11 bases. The CDR3 coding sequence is TGTGCCAGCAGCCGGGACAGGGGGGGAGAGCAGTACTTC. It translates to CASSRDRGGEQYF.